Sequencing of this T cell receptor beta chain was carried out in a study of blood T cell repertoires in COVID-19. Study details: Donors in the United States, Italy and Spain gave samples during acute or convalescent COVID-19. PBMCs, B-cell-depleted T cells, or T cells were the source of the cDNA or gDNA that made up the material.

V dropped 2 bases and J dropped 8; count of bases not matched to a gene: 8. The CDR3 consists of 15 residues. The germline gives CDR1 MNHEY, CDR2 SVGAGI. In the authors' workflow: Amplification from reference gene primers served as the basis for estimated nucleated cell counts. The protocol was immunoSEQ multiplex PCR, while the TCRdb copy is restricted to in-frame clones and leaves out a portion. The D gene and trimming were derived from the DNA, and the V and J assignments and clone size from that table. The sample includes a few hundred thousand clones, 90% of them seen just once. Participants were placed into cohorts based on the clinical history they reported.

V and J are TRBV6-5 and TRBJ1-2; TRBD1 matches at 10 bases. The sequence was collected from a woman between 18 and 29 years old with acute COVID-19. Sequencing was done on a sample of PBMCs or T cells enriched from blood (not recorded which). This chain's CDR3 is CASSYLDRGRRGYTF. DNA for the CDR3: TGTGCCAGCAGTTACCTAGACAGGGGGCGGCGAGGCTACACCTTC.